Listed below are T cell receptor beta chains from one sample, sequenced in a study of regulatory T cells in long-lasting Graves disease. TCRdb fed the multiplex PCR reads into MiXCR, producing one record per CDR3 protein. The sample lists 420,000 or so distinct CDR3 sequences; about 25% were seen once. The material sequenced was peripheral blood mononuclear cells (PBMCs), taken when the disease was refractory, from a patient treated with antithyroid drugs. All receptors derive from a female donor with Graves disease. Both conserved end residues are part of each CDR3. The D gene is left open where the match is weak. The size of a clone is reported for some rows only, either as once, few or many, or as a class for expanded clones.

j_call clone_size v_call d_call cdr3_aa cdr3_nt
TRBJ2-2 few TRBV30 NA CAWTPFGGNTGELFF TGTGCCTGGACCCCTTTTGGAGGGAACACCGGGGAGCTGTTTTTT
TRBJ1-1 many TRBV10-3 NA CAISEWNTEAFF TGTGCCATCAGTGAGTGGAACACTGAAGCTTTCTTT
TRBJ2-7 NA TRBV11-2 NA CASSLDQPVNAYEQYF TGTGCCAGCAGCTTAGATCAGCCCGTTAATGCCTACGAGCAGTACTTC
TRBJ1-2 NA TRBV30 NA CAHGNGAGYGHTF TGTGCCCACGGGAATGGAGCAGGGTATGGCCACACCTTC
TRBJ1-1 NA TRBV30 TRBD1 CASKQGLSTEAFF TGTGCCAGCAAACAGGGGCTGAGCACTGAAGCTTTCTTT
TRBJ1-1 NA TRBV29-1 NA CSVITGANEAFF TGCAGCGTTATTACAGGAGCCAATGAAGCTTTCTTT
TRBJ1-4 many TRBV2 TRBD1 CASRTGDRAGEKLFF TGTGCCAGCAGGACGGGGGACAGGGCCGGTGAAAAACTGTTTTTT
TRBJ2-7 many TRBV2 TRBD1 CASRLGQVSYEQYF TGTGCCAGCAGATTGGGACAGGTGAGCTACGAGCAGTACTTC
TRBJ2-5 many TRBV5-1 NA CASSLEGQETQYF TGTGCCAGCAGCTTGGAAGGGCAGGAGACCCAGTACTTC
TRBJ2-7 NA TRBV20-1 NA CSARLSGLAYEQYF TGCAGTGCTAGGCTGTCGGGACTTGCTTACGAGCAGTACTTC